Described below is a single T cell receptor (beta chain) sequence and its context. Its target is not known. This sample is drawn from a study of shared clonotypes between healthy human individuals. Study in general: Donors, aged 18 to 49, were a couple of women and a few men. General study results and limits: Estimated richness values were generally larger in naive subsets than in memory subsets.

Nashville, Tennessee was home to all donors, who were Caucasian adults. Assay: immunoSEQ multiplex PCR; the TCRdb copy retains only in-frame clones and omits some. The table has around 690,000 clones, less than 95% seen once. The sequence came from a man between 18 and 29 years old in good health. Some clones in this sample may be carry-over from other donors' samples. What was sequenced was memory CD8+ T cells from PBMCs. Stated subset: CD45RO+ cells pooled with CCR7-negative TemRA cells.

The CDR3 reads CASSEFRRAGRGTGELFF. In DNA form, the CDR3 reads TGTGCCAGCAGTGAATTTCGCCGGGCAGGGAGAGGAACCGGGGAGCTGTTTTTT. The chain is built from TRBV2 and TRBJ2-2, with D perhaps given as TRBD1 or TRBD2 (5 bases each). Germline V gives CDR1 SNHLY, CDR2 FYNNEI. The CDR3 runs to 18 residues. Trimming left V 2 bases short and J 5 bases short, with 21 bases between.